The 15 T cell receptor beta chains below were found in one sample sequenced in a study of cytomegalovirus exposure and HLA in healthy donors. PCR primers comprised 60 Vbeta and 13 Jbeta primers. Produced via immunoSEQ multiplex PCR; TCRdb's table is partial and in-frame only. The table includes 100,000 to 150,000 clones, over 9.5% detected once. Sequencing was performed on PBMCs. The origin of the receptors is a young woman in good health and CMV-seropositive.

The chain links TRBV9 to TRBJ1-2; 7 bases fit TRBD1. The length of the CDR3 is 15 residues. The germline V gene has CDR1 SGDLS and CDR2 YYNGEE. After removal of 2 bases from V and 3 bases from J, the junction contained 7 bases not matched to a gene. CDR3 amino acids: CASSVDGTAYYGYTF. For the CDR3, the DNA is TGTGCCAGCAGCGTTGACGGGACAGCCTACTATGGCTACACCTTC.

This clone has just a few counts. The V call is TRBV5-4, the J call TRBJ2-7, with TRBD2 matching over 13 bases. The germline gives CDR1 SGHNT, CDR2 YYREEE (reference sequence). J was trimmed by 7 bases and V by 4 bases; bases with no gene match: 8. This CDR3 has 15 amino acids. CDR3: CASSPRLAGGEEQYF. CDR3 nucleotides: TGTGCCAGCAGCCCCAGACTAGCGGGAGGAGAAGAGCAGTACTTC.

This clone was seen a handful of times. The chain recombines TRBV27 with TRBJ2-2; D possibly corresponds to TRBD1 (5 bases). V was shortened by 2 bases and J by 6 bases, with 7 bases between the two germline ends. The CDR3 is 13 residues long. Germline lookup yields CDR1 MNHEY and CDR2 SMNVEV (reference sequence). The CDR3 nucleotides read TGTGCCAGCAGTTTAACCAGGGCCGGGGAGCTGTTTTTT. Protein: CASSLTRAGELFF.

This chain joins TRBV19 and TRBJ2-7; 7 bases agree with TRBD2. The CDR3 extends over 14 amino acids. Trimming cost V 0 bases and J 5 bases; bases outside gene matches: 4. Germline CDR1 LNHDA, CDR2 SQIVND (reference sequence). The CDR3 spells CASSIDRLADEQYF. The CDR3, as DNA: TGTGCCAGTAGTATAGATCGACTAGCTGACGAGCAGTACTTC.

The table lists this clone with a few counts. The gene calls are TRBV7-3 and TRBJ2-3; 7 bases are shared with TRBD1. After removal of 4 bases from V and 1 base from J, the junction contained 5 bases not matched to a gene. The germline V gene encodes CDR1 SGHTA and CDR2 FQGTGA. This CDR3 comprises 15 residues. This CDR3 reads CASSSQGTGTDTQYF. The CDR3 DNA is TGTGCCAGCAGCTCTCAGGGGACAGGCACAGATACGCAGTATTTT.

The chain joins TRBV4-1 to TRBJ2-7; 10 nucleotides align to TRBD1. CDR3 size: 16 residues. Germline lookup yields CDR1 MGHRA and CDR2 YSYEKL. V lost 4 bases to trimming and J lost 6 bases; unmatched junction nucleotides: 12. CDR3 protein: CASSRGLGTGEIEQYF. Here the CDR3 DNA reads TGCGCCAGCAGCCGTGGCTTAGGGACAGGGGAAATCGAGCAGTACTTC.

This chain uses TRBV28 with TRBJ2-1; 9 bases map to TRBD2. CDR3 length equals 16 residues. CDR1 and CDR2 (germline): MDHEN, SYDVKM. V gave up 2 bases and J gave up 5 bases; unmatched junction bases: 7. The CDR3 protein is CASSLRLAGLDNEQFF. The CDR3 DNA is TGTGCCAGCAGTTTAAGGCTAGCGGGGCTAGACAATGAGCAGTTCTTC.

This clone has a handful of counts. The chain joins TRBV5-1 to TRBJ2-4; perhaps TRBD1 as D (6 bases). Germline V gene data show CDR1 as SGHRS and CDR2 as YFSETQ. The V gene lost 5 bases and the J gene lost 1 base, with 25 bases spanning the gap. The CDR3 extends over 19 amino acids. CDR3 nucleotides: TGCGCCAGCAGTGCAGGGGCAGGGATGGCGACTATGGCCAAAAACATTCAGTACTTC. This encodes CASSAGAGMATMAKNIQYF.

This clone was observed a few times. This CDR3 is missing its conserved last phenylalanine or tryptophan, likely due to a read error. The gene calls are TRBV7-6 and TRBJ1-2; TRBD1 agrees at 7 bases. CDR1 and CDR2 from the germline V gene are SGHVS and FNYEAQ. This CDR3 has 16 amino acids. Trimming at V came to 4 bases and at J to 2 bases, leaving 10 bases not matched to a gene. The CDR3 loop is CASSSPGGGQNYGYTL. CDR3 DNA sequence: TGTGCCAGCAGCTCCCCCGGGGGGGGACAGAACTATGGCTACACCTTA.

This clone was counted between two and nine times. This chain joins TRBV27 and TRBJ2-7; a weak D match, TRBD1 (6 bases). Germline V lookup: CDR1 MNHEY, CDR2 SMNVEV (reference sequence). Trimming took 9 bases from V and 0 from J, leaving 15 bases between them. The CDR3 is 14 residues long. CDR3 sequence reads: CASSPRDNSYEQYF. CDR3 in DNA: TGTGCCAGTTCTCCCCGGGACAACTCCTACGAGCAGTACTTC.

The chain joins TRBV10-3 to TRBJ1-5; perhaps TRBD1 as D (6 bases). V was clipped by 7 bases and J by 7 bases, with 14 bases between them. CDR3 length equals 13 residues. Germline V gives CDR1 ENHRY, CDR2 SYGVKD. The CDR3 protein is CAIMADTGQPQHF. The CDR3 DNA follows: TGTGCCATCATGGCCGACACAGGGCAGCCCCAGCATTTT.

This clone was recorded a few times. The rearrangement links TRBV5-1 to TRBJ1-3; tentative D call: TRBD1 (6 bases). Germline CDR1 and CDR2: SGHRS and YFSETQ. Trimming took 4 bases from V and 0 from J, leaving 14 bases between them. CDR3 length equals 16 residues. The DNA for the CDR3 is TGCGCCAGCAGCAGAAACACAGGGCTCTCTGGAAACACCATATATTTT. Its translation: CASSRNTGLSGNTIYF.

The rearrangement joins TRBV4-1 to TRBJ2-7; 7 nucleotides match TRBD1. Germline V gene lookup returns CDR1 MGHRA and CDR2 YSYEKL. After removal of 2 bases from V and 3 bases from J, the junction contained 10 bases not matched to a gene. CDR3 length equals 16 residues. The CDR3 nucleotides read TGCGCCAGCAGCCAAAACGAGCGGCAGGGGGTCTACGAGCAGTACTTC. Its protein is CASSQNERQGVYEQYF.

A few counts support this clone. This rearrangement joins TRBV9 to TRBJ1-2; possibly TRBD1 for D (5 bases). Trimming removed 0 bases at V and 6 bases at J, with 21 bases between. The CDR3 covers 17 residues. The germline CDR1 and CDR2 sequences are SGDLS and YYNGEE. The CDR3 sequence: CASSVGGRLAPGDGYTF. In DNA form, the CDR3 reads TGTGCCAGCAGCGTAGGGGGCAGGTTGGCCCCAGGAGATGGCTACACCTTC.

This chain connects TRBV30 to TRBJ1-3; D gene ambiguous. CDR3 length equals 13 residues. The V and J ends lost 1 base and 0 bases respectively, with 4 bases between them. CDR1 is GTSNPN and CDR2 is SVGIG in the germline V gene (reference sequence). DNA for the CDR3: TGTGCCTGGAGTGGCAGCTCTGGAAACACCATATATTTT. Translated, it gives CAWSGSSGNTIYF.